In this sample, the clone carrying this T cell receptor beta chain turned up many times. Its cognate antigen is unknown. The sample belongs to a study of naive and memory T cell subsets. Points from the study as a whole: Potentially, T cell activation and differentiation skew this RNA-based measurement.

The SP2 primer and nested alpha and beta constant region primers amplified ligated cDNA in four rounds. Blood and skin TCR RNA was reverse transcribed with alpha and beta constant primers. In TCRdb, the 5' RACE reads were re-called with MiXCR into one record per CDR3 protein. This table has 45,000 to 55,000 distinct CDR3 sequences, about 4.4% appearing once. An oligonucleotide containing a UMI was ligated to the 3' end of TCR cDNA. Unsorted total RNA, roughly 1 to 1,100 ng, was DNase treated before reverse transcription. The clonotype comes from a female donor in good health.

In DNA form, the CDR3 reads TGCAGTGCCAAGGGCGGTAGCGGAGTGTACAATGAGCAGTTCTTC. It encodes CSAKGGSGVYNEQFF. The genes are TRBV20-1 and TRBJ2-1, with D possibly being TRBD2 (6 bases). The CDR3 sequence is 15 residues long. In germline, CDR1 is DFQATT, CDR2 SNEGSKA (reference sequence). The V end lost 6 bases, the J end lost 4 bases, and 19 bases lay between the germline ends.